This T cell receptor (beta chain) was sequenced during a study of response to subunit inactivated influenza vaccine. Via MiXCR, TCRdb re-called the RT-PCR reads, giving one row per CDR3 protein. Here the sample spans 150,000 to 200,000 distinct CDR3 sequences, about 12% being singletons. V gave up 3 bases and J gave up 0 bases; unmatched junction bases: 9. This CDR3 is built from 16 residues. CDR1 and CDR2 (germline): SGDLS, YYNGEE. These data are also associated with another study on T cells expressing NK-cell markers. As that report states: TCR beta cDNA was made by 5'RACE template switching with UMIs. Restricting sorting to alpha-beta TCR T cells was achieved in several experiments by an anti-gamma-delta TCR antibody. Of CD8+ T cells, about 1.0-7.5% belonged to dominant NKG2C+ clonotypes in several donors.

The chain links TRBV9 to TRBJ2-7, with 7 bases that match TRBD1. The clonotype comes from a man over 45 who received an inactivated influenza vaccine. Sequencing used CD8+ T cells sorted from PBMCs, obtained less than 13 days after vaccination. The CDR3 here is CASSGTGALPSYEQYF. The CDR3 bases are TGTGCCAGCAGCGGTACAGGGGCCCTGCCCTCCTACGAGCAGTACTTC.